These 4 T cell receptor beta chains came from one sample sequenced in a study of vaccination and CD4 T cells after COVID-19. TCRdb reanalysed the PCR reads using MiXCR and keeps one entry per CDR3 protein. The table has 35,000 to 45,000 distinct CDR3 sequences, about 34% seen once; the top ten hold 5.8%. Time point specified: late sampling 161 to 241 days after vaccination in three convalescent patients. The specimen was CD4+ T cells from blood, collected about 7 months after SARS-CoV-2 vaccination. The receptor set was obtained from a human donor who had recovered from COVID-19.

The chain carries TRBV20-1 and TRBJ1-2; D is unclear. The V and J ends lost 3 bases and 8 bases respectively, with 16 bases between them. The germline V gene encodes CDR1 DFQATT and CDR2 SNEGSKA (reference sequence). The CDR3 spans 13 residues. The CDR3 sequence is CSASPGWFGGYTF. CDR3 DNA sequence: TGCAGTGCTAGTCCGGGGTGGTTCGGCGGCTACACCTTC.

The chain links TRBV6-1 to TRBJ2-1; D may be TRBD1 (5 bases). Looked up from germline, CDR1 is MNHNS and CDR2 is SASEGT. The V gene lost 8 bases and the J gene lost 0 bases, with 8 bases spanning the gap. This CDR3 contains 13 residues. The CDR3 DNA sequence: TGTGCCAGCGGGGCGAGCTCCTACAATGAGCAGTTCTTC. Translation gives CASGASSYNEQFF.

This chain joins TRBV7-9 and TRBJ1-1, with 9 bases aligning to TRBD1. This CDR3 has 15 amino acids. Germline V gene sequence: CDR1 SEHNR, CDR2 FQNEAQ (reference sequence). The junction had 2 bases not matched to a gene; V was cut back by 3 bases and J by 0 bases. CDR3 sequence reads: CASSFGDRVNTEAFF. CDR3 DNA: TGTGCCAGCAGCTTCGGGGACAGGGTGAACACTGAAGCTTTCTTT. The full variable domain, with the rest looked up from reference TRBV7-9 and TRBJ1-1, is DTGVSQNPRHKITKRGQNVTFRCDPISEHNRLYWYRQTLGQGPEFLTYFQNEAQLEKSRLLSDRFSAERPKGSFSTLEIQRTEQGDSAMYLCASSFGDRVNTEAFFGQGTRLTVV.

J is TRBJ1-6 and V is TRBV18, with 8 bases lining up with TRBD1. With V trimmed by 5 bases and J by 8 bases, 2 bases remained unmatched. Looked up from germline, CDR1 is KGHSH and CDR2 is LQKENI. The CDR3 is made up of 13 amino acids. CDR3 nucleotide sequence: TGTGCCAGCTCATCGACAGGGGATTCACCCCTCCACTTT. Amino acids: CASSSTGDSPLHF.